The clone carrying this TCR beta chain was detected many times. Its antigen is currently unknown. The CDR3 is 15 residues long. The germline V gene has CDR1 KGHDR and CDR2 SFDVKD. J was trimmed by 1 base and V by 4 bases; bases with no gene match: 1. Constant-region reverse primers amplified full-length variable regions, followed by semi-nested Nested Universal Primer A PCR. TCRdb re-called the 5' RACE reads through MiXCR, storing one row per CDR3 protein. The table shows about 40,000 distinct CDR3 sequences, with roughly 20% occurring only once. Study results and caveats: Tumor Treg TCRs overlapped most with tumor naive CD4+ cells.

The sorted Tregs were CD4+CD25+CD127-/low cells. The V call is TRBV24-1, the J call TRBJ2-7, with 12 bases matching TRBD2. This receptor was taken from a female donor with breast cancer. Input material: Tregs sorted from a lymph node. For the CDR3, the DNA is TGTGCCACCAGTGAGACTAGCGGGAGTTCCTACGAGCAGTACTTC. Protein: CATSETSGSSYEQYF.